The clone carrying this T cell receptor beta chain was seen only a few times. Its antigen is currently unknown. These data come from a study of blood T cells in healthy people across ages. Whole-study findings and limits: Observed TCR beta diversity showed a strong correlation with the percentage of naive T cells as measured by flow cytometry.

Germline V gene data show CDR1 as SGHTS and CDR2 as YDEGEE. The CDR3 totals 13 residues. Trimming removed 0 bases at V and 7 bases at J, with 10 bases between. Next came a second PCR, run for about 7 to 12 cycles, which used a sample-barcoded 5' primer along with a J-beta primer mix. Tagging of each cDNA molecule was performed by a template-switch adaptor with 12 random nucleotides. TCRdb analysed the 5' RACE reads with MiXCR anew, one entry per CDR3 protein. Altogether some 320,000 distinct CDR3 sequences are present, around 30% being singletons, with the ten largest covering 29%. Source material: blood. The V call is TRBV5-8, the J call TRBJ1-2; D might be TRBD1 (6 bases). This clonotype was sampled from a woman in her 70s in good health. For the CDR3, the DNA is TGTGCCAGCAGCTTGGCAGGGGTGCGTGGCTACACCTTC. Its protein product is CASSLAGVRGYTF.